This is a list of T cell receptor beta chains from one sample in a study of blood T cell repertoires in COVID-19. TCRdb keeps only in-frame clones here, not all; method: immunoSEQ multiplex PCR. The repertoire includes about 250,000 clones, over 75% of them detected once, and more than 1.5% sits in the top ten. Source material: PBMCs or T cells enriched from blood (not recorded which). These receptors were obtained from a middle-aged man who had recovered from COVID-19. The CDR3 runs from the conserved cysteine through the conserved F or W. D genes are given only for firm matches. A clone size is listed for some rows: how often the clone was seen (once, few, many), or a class if it is expanded.

V	J	size	D	DNA	CDR3
TRBV5-6	TRBJ1-4	-	-	TGTGCCAGCAGCTTGGGTGGAGGCCCGGAATTAAGGCTGTTTTTT	CASSLGGGPELRLFF
TRBV5-1	TRBJ2-5	once	TRBD2	TGCGCCAGCAGCTTGTTTACTAGCGGGGGGGAAGCCCAAGAGACCCAGTACTTC	CASSLFTSGGEAQETQYF
TRBV4-1	TRBJ1-2	-	-	TGCGCCAGCAGCCAAGATGCGGTATATGGCTACACCTTC	CASSQDAVYGYTF
TRBV10-3	TRBJ2-3	-	TRBD2	TGTGCCATCAGTGAGTCGAGTGAAGCGGGGGGACGCACAGATACGCAGTATTTT	CAISESSEAGGRTDTQYF
TRBV7-9	TRBJ2-3	-	TRBD2	TGTGCCAGCAAACTAGCGGGGGGCGATACGCAGTATTTT	CASKLAGGDTQYF
TRBV30	TRBJ2-1	-	TRBD2	TGTGCCTGGAGCCGAACACCGGGACTACCAAAAGGGTTGTTCTTC	CAWSRTPGLPKGLFF
TRBV15	TRBJ2-2	-	-	TGTGCCACCAGCAGAGTAGAACCCGGGGAGCTGTTTTTT	CATSRVEPGELFF
TRBV10-3	TRBJ2-7	-	-	TGTGCCATCAGTGACAGCGGGCCCGCGGACGAGCAGTACTTC	CAISDSGPADEQYF
TRBV3-1/TRBV3-2	TRBJ2-5	-	TRBD1	TGTGCCAGCAGCCAACCCGGGACAGGGGGACGGGAGACCCAGTACTTC	CASSQPGTGGRETQYF
TRBV11-3	TRBJ2-3	-	TRBD2	TGTGCCAGCAGCTTCGGGGGGGCAGATACGCAGTATTTT	CASSFGGADTQYF
TRBV19	TRBJ2-3	-	TRBD1	TGTGCCAGTAGTAGGCTCCGGGACAGGGCAAGGGATACGCAGTATTTT	CASSRLRDRARDTQYF
TRBV2	TRBJ2-1	once	-	TGTGCCAGCAGAGCGAGCACTAGCCACTACAATGAGCAGTTCTTC	CASRASTSHYNEQFF
TRBV6-1	TRBJ1-2	-	-	TGTGCCAGCAGTGATGGGGGGGCGAGGTACTATGGCTACACCTTC	CASSDGGARYYGYTF
TRBV24-1	TRBJ2-1	-	TRBD1	TGTGCCACAGCACGGACAGGGGATGAGCAGTTCTTC	CATARTGDEQFF
TRBV2	TRBJ2-5	-	TRBD1	TGTGCCAGCAGCATGTCGGGGACAGCATTACAGACCAAAGAGACCCAGTACTTC	CASSMSGTALQTKETQYF
TRBV30	TRBJ2-1	-	TRBD2	TGTGCCTGGAGTGACCGGGACTATACATACAATGAGCAGTTCTTC	CAWSDRDYTYNEQFF
TRBV18	TRBJ2-7	-	TRBD1	TGTGCCAGCTCACCACGGGGACAGGGCCACGAGCAGTACTTC	CASSPRGQGHEQYF
TRBV3-1/TRBV3-2	TRBJ2-2	-	-	TGTGCCAGCAGCTTCCGCACCGGGGAGCTGTTTTTT	CASSFRTGELFF
TRBV7-9	TRBJ1-2	-	TRBD1	TGTGCCAGCAGCTTAGCAGAGGACAGGGGCGGAGGAGGCTACACCTTC	CASSLAEDRGGGGYTF
TRBV4-2	TRBJ2-1	-	TRBD2	TGTGCCAGCAGCCAACTTCCTACTAGCGGGGGGGCCAATGAGCAGTTCTTC	CASSQLPTSGGANEQFF
TRBV11-2	TRBJ1-1	-	-	TGTGCCAGCAGGTCGCCGGGGACTGAAGCTTTCTTT	CASRSPGTEAFF
TRBV27	TRBJ2-5	-	TRBD1	TGTGCCAGCAGGAGTCCGGGACAGGGAGAGACCCAGTACTTC	CASRSPGQGETQYF
TRBV7-2	TRBJ2-3	-	-	TGTGCCAGCAGCTCGAGCGGCGTAAGCACAGATACGCAGTATTTT	CASSSSGVSTDTQYF
TRBV5-6	TRBJ2-6	-	-	TGTGCCAGCAGCCCGGGACTCAGCTCTGGGGCCAACGTCCTGACTTTC	CASSPGLSSGANVLTF
TRBV3-1/TRBV3-2	TRBJ2-3	-	TRBD2	TGTGCCAGCAGGGGCGGGGGAACTGATACGCAGTATTTT	CASRGGGTDTQYF
TRBV7-9	TRBJ2-6	-	TRBD1	TGTGCCAGCAGCCGACAGGGTTACTCTGGGGCCAACGTCCTGACTTTC	CASSRQGYSGANVLTF
TRBV3-1/TRBV3-2	TRBJ1-2	-	-	TGTGCCAGCAGCCCCTCGGGGGGGTTACATGGCTACACCTTC	CASSPSGGLHGYTF
TRBV5-1	TRBJ2-2	-	TRBD1	TGCGCCAGCAGCTTGGGACAGGGGGCCACCGGGGAGCTGTTTTTT	CASSLGQGATGELFF
TRBV7-2	TRBJ2-1	-	TRBD1	TGTGCCAGCAGCGGTTCCGGACAGGCCAATGAGCAGTTCTTC	CASSGSGQANEQFF
TRBV5-4	TRBJ2-5	-	-	TGTGCCAGCAGCTTGCCAGGGAGGGGGGCAGAGACCCAGTACTTC	CASSLPGRGAETQYF
TRBV9	TRBJ2-7	-	-	TGTGCCAGCAGCGTAGGCGGCAGGGTATGGGAGCAGTACTTC	CASSVGGRVWEQYF
TRBV15	TRBJ1-6	few	-	TGTGCCACCAGGACAGCCTATAATTCACCCCTCCACTTT	CATRTAYNSPLHF
TRBV5-1	TRBJ2-7	-	-	TGCGCCAGCAGCTCATCCTACGAGCAGTACTTC	CASSSSYEQYF
TRBV3-1/TRBV3-2	TRBJ2-7	-	-	TGTGCCAGCAGCCACCCGGGACTGCTAAACGACGAGCAGTACTTC	CASSHPGLLNDEQYF
TRBV5-1	TRBJ1-3	few	-	TGCGCCAGCACCTTGAGGGGAGGATATACGGACACCATATATTTT	CASTLRGGYTDTIYF
TRBV30	TRBJ1-2	-	TRBD1	TGTGCCTGGGGGCCCCTTACAGGGGGCGGCTATGGCTACACCTTC	CAWGPLTGGGYGYTF
TRBV6-4	TRBJ1-1	-	-	TGTGCCAGCAGGTGGGAGAGGGGGACTGAAGCTTTCTTT	CASRWERGTEAFF
TRBV4-2	TRBJ1-1	-	TRBD1	TGTGCCAGCAGCCAAGGATGGACAGGGGGCAGAACTGAAGCTTTCTTT	CASSQGWTGGRTEAFF
TRBV2	TRBJ1-2	-	-	TGTGCCAGCGTAACAGGCGAGAACTATGGCTACACCTTC	CASVTGENYGYTF
TRBV10-3	TRBJ1-4	-	-	TGTGCCATCAGTGAGTCTTCGGGTGTTCTTGAAAAACTGTTTTTT	CAISESSGVLEKLFF
TRBV4-3	TRBJ2-3	-	TRBD2	TGCGCCAGCAGCCAAGATAGTGGTAGCGGGGGCACAGATACGCAGTATTTT	CASSQDSGSGGTDTQYF
TRBV29-1	TRBJ2-2	-	-	TGCAGCGCCTATAACACCGGGGAGCTGTTTTTT	CSAYNTGELFF
TRBV18	TRBJ1-5	few	-	TGTGCCAGCTCACTTACCGACCCAAGGACTAATCAGCCCCAGCATTTT	CASSLTDPRTNQPQHF
TRBV11-2	TRBJ2-5	-	-	TGTGCCAGCAGCAGAGACAGACAAGAGACCCAGTACTTC	CASSRDRQETQYF
TRBV6-5	TRBJ1-2	-	-	TGTGCCAGCAGCGAGATAACAGGGAACTATGGCTACACCTTC	CASSEITGNYGYTF
TRBV4-3	TRBJ1-5	-	-	TGCGCCAGCAGCCAAGTAGGGGGGGGGCCCCAGCATTTT	CASSQVGGGPQHF